The clone carrying this T cell receptor beta chain occurred a few times. The sample belongs to a study of human T cells and chemical hapten exposure. The CDR3 contains 11 residues. Germline V gives CDR1 SGHNT, CDR2 YYREEE (reference sequence). Trimming removed 0 bases at V and 10 bases at J, with 5 bases between. TCRdb reanalysed the RACE reads using MiXCR and keeps one entry per CDR3 protein. Here the sample spans approximately 100,000 distinct CDR3 sequences, about 10% being singletons. The time point here: patch test 1, 2 weeks after DPC sensitization. Treatment of the sample: therapeutic diphenylcyclopropenone sensitization with weekly scalp DPC.

The rearrangement joins TRBV5-4 to TRBJ2-1; D call uncertain. The sequenced sample was whole blood, obtained in connection with sensitization to the hapten diphenylcyclopropenone (DPC). This TCR was recovered from a woman in her thirties or forties with alopecia areata. Some clones in this sample may be carry-over from other donors' samples. The CDR3 DNA reads as TGTGCCAGCAGCTTGGGGCGGGAGCAGTTCTTC. Residues: CASSLGREQFF.